Shown below are 17 T cell receptor beta chains from a single sample sequenced in a study of T cell repertoires in cytomegalovirus infection. TCRdb used MiXCR to reprocess the reads, holding one entry per CDR3 protein. The sample holds under 90,000 distinct CDR3 sequences, approximately 46% seen once. Their specific antigens are unknown. The material sequenced was CD8+ T cells from cultured PBMCs, taken from culture after CMV antigen stimulation. The source is a human donor in good health (CMV status not recorded). Some clones in this sample may be carry-over from other donors' samples.

The chain recombines TRBV12-3 or TRBV12-4 with TRBJ2-3, with D perhaps matching TRBD1 (5 bases). V dropped 6 bases and J dropped 3 bases, with 10 bases sitting between them. The CDR3 loop spans 13 amino acids. DNA for the CDR3: TGTGCCAGCAGCCCTCGACAGACAGATACGCAGTATTTT. As protein: CASSPRQTDTQYF.

The genes are TRBV2 and TRBJ2-1, with unresolved D. Germline V gene lookup returns CDR1 SNHLY and CDR2 FYNNEI. V lost 8 bases and J 7 bases, leaving 12 bases between the germline ends. This CDR3 contains 12 residues. The CDR3 sequence: CASGQFENEQFF. DNA of the CDR3: TGTGCCAGCGGGCAATTTGAGAATGAGCAGTTCTTC.

About this clonotype itself: The junction departs from germline at one end; a sequencing error may be responsible. The chain uses TRBV13 and TRBJ1-1; no reliable D call. Germline CDR1 is PRHDT and CDR2 is FYEKMQ (reference sequence). CDR3 size: 11 residues. CDR3 residues: CASSMNHEAFF. The CDR3 DNA sequence: TGCGCCAGCAGCATGAACCACGAAGCTTTCTTT.

CDR3 DNA: TGTGCCAGCAGTCAGGGGACTAGCGGGAGTCGTTGGGTGAACACCGGGGAGCTGTTTTTT. Amino acid sequence: CASSQGTSGSRWVNTGELFF. The genes are TRBV28 and TRBJ2-2, with 14 bases lining up with TRBD2. V was clipped by 5 bases and J by 1 base; unmatched bases: 12. The germline gives CDR1 MDHEN, CDR2 SYDVKM. The CDR3 loop spans 20 amino acids.

Many counts were recorded for this clonotype. This chain joins TRBV6-2 or TRBV6-3 and TRBJ1-1; D uncertain. The germline V gene encodes CDR1 MNHEY and CDR2 SVGEGT. The CDR3 totals 14 residues. V was clipped by 5 bases and J by 1 base, with 11 bases between them. The CDR3 loop is CASSTGHPNTEAFF. For the CDR3, the DNA is TGTGCCAGCAGTACTGGGCACCCGAACACTGAAGCTTTCTTT.

This chain links TRBV6-2 or TRBV6-3 with TRBJ1-5; no firm D call. CDR3 length equals 15 residues. Trimming left V 0 bases short and J 5 bases short, with 11 bases between. The germline V gene encodes CDR1 MNHEY and CDR2 SVGEGT. DNA for the CDR3: TGTGCCAGCAGTTACTCGCCTACCGGGGATCAGCCCCAGCATTTT. Protein product: CASSYSPTGDQPQHF.

This chain connects TRBV7-1 to TRBJ2-5; 9 bases are shared with TRBD2. TRBV7-1 is treated as an ORF (open reading frame) with a function not yet certain. The trim removed 5 bases at V and 1 base at J, leaving 11 bases unmatched. This CDR3 has 17 amino acids. This chain's CDR3 is CASSPRAASGTQETQYF. In DNA form, the CDR3 reads TGTGCCAGCAGCCCCCGGGCAGCTAGCGGGACCCAAGAGACCCAGTACTTC.

This clonotype was picked up many times. The chain couples TRBV12-3 or TRBV12-4 to TRBJ2-1; D gene ambiguous. The CDR3 contains 12 residues. With 3 bases removed from V and 4 bases from J, the gap between germline ends came to 4 bases. CDR3 loop: CASSFGYNEQFF. The CDR3 DNA sequence: TGTGCCAGCAGTTTCGGATACAATGAGCAGTTCTTC.

The chain uses TRBV7-2 and TRBJ2-3, with D possibly TRBD2 on 7 matching bases. Germline loops: CDR1 SGHTA, CDR2 FQGNSA. Trimming shortened V by 3 bases and J by 5 bases, and 15 bases separated the two germline ends. This CDR3 region has 15 residues. In nucleotides, the CDR3 is TGTGCCAGCAGCTTCCTCTGGGGGGGGCTAGATACGCAGTATTTT. Protein: CASSFLWGGLDTQYF. Filled out from reference TRBV7-2 and TRBJ2-3, the complete variable domain reads GAGVSQSPSNKVTEKGKDVELRCDPISGHTALYWYRQSLGQGLEFLIYFQGNSAPDKSGLPSDRFSAERTGGSVSTLTIQRTQQEDSAVYLCASSFLWGGLDTQYFGPGTRLTVL.

The chain joins TRBV5-1 to TRBJ1-1; D ambiguous. The CDR3 spans 13 residues. Germline CDR1 is SGHRS and CDR2 is YFSETQ. V gave up 3 bases and J gave up 4 bases, with 10 bases separating them. The CDR3 here is CASSWLGFTEAFF. CDR3 nucleotides: TGCGCCAGCAGCTGGCTCGGGTTCACTGAAGCTTTCTTT. The full variable domain, its missing parts supplied by reference TRBV5-1 and TRBJ1-1, is KAGVTQTPRYLIKTRGQQVTLSCSPISGHRSVSWYQQTPGQGLQFLFEYFSETQRNKGNFPGRFSGRQFSNSRSEMNVSTLELGDSALYLCASSWLGFTEAFFGQGTRLTVV.

This clonotype was detected a few times. The chain couples TRBV7-6 to TRBJ2-2, with D perhaps TRBD2 (6 bases). The CDR3 spans 16 residues. CDR1 is SGHVS, CDR2 FNYEAQ, per germline. The ends were cut back, 2 bases at V and 7 bases at J, with 17 bases in the middle. The DNA of the CDR3 is TGTGCCAGCAGCTTAAAGTCCGGGGGTCATAACGGGGAGCTGTTTTTT. Its protein product is CASSLKSGGHNGELFF.

V gene TRBV7-6 combines with J gene TRBJ2-7, with a possible D match to TRBD2 (6 bases). The V gene lost 0 bases and the J gene lost 7 bases, with 10 bases spanning the gap. The germline CDR1 and CDR2 sequences are SGHVS and FNYEAQ. There are 13 residues in the CDR3. The CDR3 DNA follows: TGTGCCAGCAGCTTAGCCGGGGGAGCGGAGCAGTACTTC. This gives the protein CASSLAGGAEQYF.

There are many counts of this clonotype. The chain couples TRBV7-8 to TRBJ2-3; TRBD2 matches 12 bases. The CDR3 is made up of 17 amino acids. The germline V gene encodes CDR1 SGHVS and CDR2 FQNEAQ. V was pared by 5 bases and J by 5 bases, with 11 bases of the junction left unmatched. The DNA for the CDR3 is TGTGCCAGCAGCCCCCAGCTAGCGGGAGGGCCGGTAGATACGCAGTATTTT. Translated: CASSPQLAGGPVDTQYF.

The chain links TRBV4-1 to TRBJ2-5; no clear D gene. The germline gives CDR1 MGHRA, CDR2 YSYEKL. The CDR3 covers 12 residues. V was pared by 3 bases and J by 5 bases, with 7 bases between. In nucleotides, the CDR3 is TGCGCCAGCAGCCACTCACACGAGACCCAGTACTTC. It codes for CASSHSHETQYF.

Worth noting for this clonotype: A much larger clone is a single base away; this may be a read error. The chain links TRBV7-6 to TRBJ2-3; the D gene is possibly TRBD2 (6 bases). The CDR3 extends over 13 amino acids. CDR1 and CDR2 from the germline V gene are SGHVS and FNYEAQ. The CDR3: CASSLAGGDTQCF. The DNA for the CDR3 is TGTGCCAGCAGCTTAGCGGGAGGTGATACGCAGTGTTTT.

In its sample, this clonotype was seen once. The chain carries TRBV20-1 and TRBJ2-1, with 9 bases matching TRBD1. V shed 0 bases, J shed 3 bases, and the junction held 3 bases outside the gene matches. Per the germline V gene, CDR1 is DFQATT and CDR2 is SNEGSKA (reference sequence). The CDR3 covers 15 residues. The CDR3 region is CSAREGQGGYNEQFF. Written as DNA, the CDR3 is TGCAGTGCTAGAGAGGGACAGGGAGGCTACAATGAGCAGTTCTTC.

This chain uses TRBV10-3 with TRBJ1-1, with a possible D match to TRBD1 (5 bases). Deletions cut 6 bases from V and 1 base from J, with 21 bases between. This CDR3 contains 17 residues. Germline V lookup: CDR1 ENHRY, CDR2 SYGVKD. The CDR3 protein is CAIRERGQSGWNTEAFF. CDR3 DNA sequence: TGTGCCATCAGGGAAAGGGGTCAATCTGGATGGAACACTGAAGCTTTCTTT.